This TCR beta chain was observed in a study of sequential checkpoint blockade in melanoma. Only in-frame clones appear in the TCRdb table, and some are missing; sequencing was by immunoSEQ multiplex PCR. The table has roughly 31,000 clones, 65% to 90% seen once; the top ten hold roughly 22%. Treatment in this sample: randomized to nivolumab then ipilimumab (arm A) or the reverse (arm B). The CDR3 is 11 residues long. Germline V CDR1 and CDR2: DFQATT, SNEGSKA (reference sequence). V was clipped by 1 base and J by 8 bases, with 8 bases between them. Sequencing was performed on CD8+ T cells sorted from blood (inferred from file names), taken from a patient given nivolumab and ipilimumab in sequence. This sequence was found in a human donor with melanoma. The chain joins TRBV20-1 to TRBJ1-2; D is perhaps TRBD1 (5 bases). CDR3 DNA: TGCAGTGCTAGAGGGCCAGGGGGCTACACCTTC. As protein: CSARGPGGYTF.